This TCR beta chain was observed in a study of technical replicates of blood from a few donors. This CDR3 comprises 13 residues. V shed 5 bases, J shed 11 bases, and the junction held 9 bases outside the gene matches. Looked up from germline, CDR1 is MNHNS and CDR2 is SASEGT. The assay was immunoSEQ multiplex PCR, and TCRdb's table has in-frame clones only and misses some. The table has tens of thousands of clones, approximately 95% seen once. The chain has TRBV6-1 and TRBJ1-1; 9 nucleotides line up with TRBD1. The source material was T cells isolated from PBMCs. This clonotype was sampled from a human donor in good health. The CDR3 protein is CASSPGTGSLAFF. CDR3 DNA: TGTGCCAGCAGTCCCGGGACAGGGAGTCTGGCTTTCTTT.